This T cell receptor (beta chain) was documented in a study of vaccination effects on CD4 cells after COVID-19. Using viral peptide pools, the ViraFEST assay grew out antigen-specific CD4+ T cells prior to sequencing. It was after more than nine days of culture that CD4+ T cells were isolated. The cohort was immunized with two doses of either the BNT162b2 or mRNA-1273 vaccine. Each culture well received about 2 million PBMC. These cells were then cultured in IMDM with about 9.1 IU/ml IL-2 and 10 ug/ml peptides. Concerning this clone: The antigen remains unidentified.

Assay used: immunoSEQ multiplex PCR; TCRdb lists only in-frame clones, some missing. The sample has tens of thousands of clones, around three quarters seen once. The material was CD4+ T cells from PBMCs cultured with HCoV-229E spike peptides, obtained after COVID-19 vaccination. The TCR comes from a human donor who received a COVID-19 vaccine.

For the CDR3, the DNA is TGTGCCAGCAGTGAAAATACGGGGATGGTCGGGGAGCTGTTTTTT. It codes for CASSENTGMVGELFF. The chain links TRBV2 to TRBJ2-2, with D possibly matching TRBD2 (5 bases). The CDR3 is 15 residues long. V lost 2 bases to trimming and J lost 7 bases, with 14 bases between them. Per germline, CDR1 SNHLY and CDR2 FYNNEI. Looking up the rest from reference TRBV2 and TRBJ2-2 gives the full variable domain: EPEVTQTPSHQVTQMGQEVILRCVPISNHLYFYWYRQILGQKVEFLVSFYNNEISEKSEIFDDQFSVERPDGSNFTLKIRSTKLEDSAMYFCASSENTGMVGELFFGEGSRLTVL.